This T cell receptor beta chain appears in the sequencing data of a study of blood T cell repertoires in COVID-19. Background on the study: Whether acute or convalescent, the COVID-19 samples came from the United States, Italy and Spain. PBMCs, B-cell-depleted T cells, or T cells provided the cDNA or gDNA that made up the material.

This clone occurred once. CDR1 is SQVTM, CDR2 ANQGSEA, per germline. V dropped 6 bases and J dropped 4 bases, with 16 bases sitting between them. The CDR3 runs 14 residues. The authors' processing: Nucleated cell number was recorded as an estimate derived from reference gene primer amplification. Produced via immunoSEQ multiplex PCR; TCRdb's table is partial and in-frame only. The V and J calls and the clone size are those of that table, but D and trimming were determined from the DNA. The sample has approximately 260,000 clones, under 90% seen once. This rearrangement joins TRBV29-1 to TRBJ2-1, with a possible D match to TRBD1 (6 bases). Sequencing used peripheral blood. This clonotype was obtained from a human donor in a cohort sampled during active COVID-19. The CDR3 DNA sequence: TGCAGCGTAGTCCCGGGACAACCTTACAATGAGCAGTTCTTC. This encodes CSVVPGQPYNEQFF.